One and the same sample provided the 20 T cell receptor beta chains below, sequenced in a study of vaccination and CD4 T cells after COVID-19. The time point here: late sampling 161 to 241 days after vaccination in a few convalescent patients. TCRdb recomputed calls from the PCR reads with MiXCR, one row per CDR3 protein. The table records some 29,000 distinct CDR3 sequences, under 65% of them present only once. The sample consisted of CD4+ T cells from blood, taken about 7 months after SARS-CoV-2 vaccination. These receptor sequences come from a human donor who had recovered from COVID-19.

The rearrangement uses TRBV7-2 and TRBJ2-2, with D uncertain. Looked up from germline, CDR1 is SGHTA and CDR2 is FQGNSA. The CDR3 has 14 amino acids. The V end lost 5 bases, the J end lost 3 bases, and 10 bases lay between the germline ends. The chain's CDR3 is CASSPEVDTGELFF. The CDR3, as DNA: TGTGCCAGCAGCCCTGAGGTTGACACCGGGGAGCTGTTTTTT.

This chain links TRBV4-2 with TRBJ2-7; the match to TRBD2 covers 13 bases. The CDR3 is 17 residues long. Germline values: CDR1 LGHNA, CDR2 YNFKEQ. The trim removed 4 bases at V and 7 bases at J, leaving 13 bases unmatched. CDR3: CASSRGLWTSGSGEQYF. The DNA for the CDR3 is TGTGCCAGCAGCCGAGGACTTTGGACTAGCGGGAGTGGTGAGCAGTACTTC.

This chain uses TRBV20-1 with TRBJ2-7, with D tentatively TRBD1 or TRBD2 (5 bases each). The CDR3 loop spans 16 amino acids. Germline CDR1 and CDR2: DFQATT and SNEGSKA (reference sequence). Trimming cost V 0 bases and J 5 bases, with 20 bases left between them. CDR3 amino acids: CSARDRKGEWWDEQYF. In nucleotides, the CDR3 is TGCAGTGCTAGAGATCGAAAAGGGGAGTGGTGGGACGAGCAGTACTTC.

This chain connects TRBV7-8 to TRBJ1-1, with D unclear. Germline loops: CDR1 SGHVS, CDR2 FQNEAQ. Trimming pared 6 bases from V and 3 bases from J, leaving 17 bases between. This CDR3 is 15 amino acids long. The CDR3 nucleotides read TGTGCCAGCAGACACCTTTCACAGATTGACACTGAAGCTTTCTTT. Translated, it gives CASRHLSQIDTEAFF.

A few counts support this clonotype. The rearrangement uses TRBV7-8 and TRBJ2-3; D unclear. Germline CDR1 reads SGHVS; CDR2 reads FQNEAQ. The germline V and J ends were trimmed by 4 bases and 6 bases, with 11 bases remaining between them. The CDR3 loop spans 13 amino acids. Here the CDR3 DNA reads TGTGCCAGCAGCTACCAGTTGAGGGATACGCAGTATTTT. Encoded protein: CASSYQLRDTQYF.

The chain combines TRBV6-5 with TRBJ2-7, with 7 bases aligning to TRBD2. Germline CDR1 and CDR2: MNHEY and SVGAGI. V was clipped by 4 bases and J by 2 bases; unmatched bases: 5. The CDR3 is 14 residues long. CDR3 in amino acids: CASSFFGLAYEQYF. In DNA, the CDR3 is TGTGCCAGCAGTTTTTTCGGACTAGCCTACGAGCAGTACTTC.

The V call is TRBV20-1, the J call TRBJ1-1, with D perhaps TRBD1 (5 bases). The CDR3 has 14 residues. CDR1 and CDR2 (germline): DFQATT, SNEGSKA (reference sequence). V shed 0 bases and J shed 4 bases, with 12 bases lying between them. CDR3 nucleotide sequence: TGCAGTGCTAGAGAGGGACGGGGAATCACTGAAGCTTTCTTT. This gives the protein CSAREGRGITEAFF.

The chain couples TRBV25-1 to TRBJ2-7, with D possibly being TRBD1 (6 bases). The V gene's germline CDR1 is MGHDK and CDR2 SYGVNS. This CDR3 is 12 amino acids long. V lost 8 bases to trimming and J lost 0 bases, with 8 bases between them. In DNA form, the CDR3 reads TGTGCCAGCGGACAGAGCTCCTACGAGCAGTACTTC. Protein: CASGQSSYEQYF.

This clonotype was observed once. The chain uses TRBV6-1 and TRBJ2-3; no definite D call. Germline V gene sequence: CDR1 MNHNS, CDR2 SASEGT. This CDR3 spans 16 amino acids. Trimming took off 6 bases at V and 6 bases at J, with 22 bases between the two ends. The CDR3 spells CASSIGKGPTGDTQYF. CDR3 nucleotides: TGTGCCAGCAGCATCGGAAAGGGCCCCACTGGGGATACGCAGTATTTT.

This clonotype was observed a handful of times. The chain couples TRBV20-1 to TRBJ1-5; 9 nucleotides match TRBD1. This CDR3 is 14 amino acids long. Trimming at V came to 6 bases and at J to 6 bases, leaving 9 bases not matched to a gene. The germline V gene has CDR1 DFQATT and CDR2 SNEGSKA (reference sequence). The CDR3 DNA is TGCAGTGCCCGACAGGGGGGAATTGGTCAGCCCCAGCATTTT. This codes for CSARQGGIGQPQHF.

This clonotype was recorded a few times. The gene calls are TRBV15 and TRBJ2-3; D is unclear. The germline CDR1 and CDR2 sequences are LNHNV and YYDKDF (reference sequence). V lost 4 bases and J 4 bases, leaving 6 bases between the germline ends. The CDR3 is 12 amino acids. The CDR3 nucleotides are TGTGCCACCAGCATTGGGGCAGATACGCAGTATTTT. It specifies CATSIGADTQYF.

This clonotype has a single count. This sequence joins TRBV6-2 or TRBV6-3 and TRBJ2-5; D gene unclear. This CDR3 region has 13 residues. The germline gives CDR1 MNHEY, CDR2 SVGEGT. The V and J ends lost 1 base and 5 bases respectively, with 8 bases between them. This chain's CDR3 is CASSYFGGETQYF. The CDR3 DNA reads TGTGCCAGCAGTTACTTCGGTGGGGAGACCCAGTACTTC.

This chain joins TRBV7-9 and TRBJ1-5; 12 bases are a match to TRBD1. The CDR3 is 18 amino acids. The trim removed 4 bases at V and 2 bases at J, leaving 9 bases unmatched. CDR1 is SEHNR, CDR2 FQNEAQ, per germline (reference sequence). The CDR3 loop reads CASSSGTGGSRGNQPQHF. The CDR3, as DNA: TGTGCCAGCAGCTCCGGGACAGGGGGCTCAAGGGGCAATCAGCCCCAGCATTTT.

The table lists this clonotype with a few counts. The rearrangement joins TRBV7-2 to TRBJ1-2; tentative D call: TRBD1 (6 bases). The germline V gene encodes CDR1 SGHTA and CDR2 FQGNSA. This CDR3 is built from 15 residues. V was pared by 1 base and J by 2 bases, with 11 bases between. CDR3 bases: TGTGCCAGCAGCTTAGTGGCAGGGGAGAACTATGGCTACACCTTC. Amino acids: CASSLVAGENYGYTF.

This clonotype has more than one count but fewer than ten. The chain combines TRBV7-6 with TRBJ2-2, with D hard to call. Trimming removed 7 bases from V and 7 bases from J, with 13 bases in between. The germline CDR1 and CDR2 sequences are SGHVS and FNYEAQ. The CDR3 totals 13 residues. CDR3 in DNA: TGTGCCAGCAACCCGCTAGGCGGCGGGGAGCTGTTTTTT. Protein product: CASNPLGGGELFF.

This chain connects TRBV28 to TRBJ1-5; no firm D call. The V end lost 4 bases, the J end lost 4 bases, and 8 bases lay between the germline ends. The CDR3 length is 13 residues. Germline V lookup: CDR1 MDHEN, CDR2 SYDVKM. CDR3 protein: CASSSPPNQPQHF. The CDR3 DNA reads as TGTGCCAGCAGTTCCCCGCCAAATCAGCCCCAGCATTTT.

The V and J genes are TRBV6-1 and TRBJ2-2; 14 positions match TRBD2. The germline V gene encodes CDR1 MNHNS and CDR2 SASEGT. V shed 6 bases, J shed 0 bases, and the junction held 3 bases outside the gene matches. The CDR3 consists of 17 residues. CDR3 sequence reads: CASSLTSGRANTGELFF. For the CDR3, the DNA is TGTGCCAGCAGCTTGACTAGCGGGAGGGCGAACACCGGGGAGCTGTTTTTT.

The chain has TRBV20-1 and TRBJ2-1, with D tentatively TRBD1 or TRBD2 (6 bases each). Trimming took 5 bases from V and 10 from J, leaving 15 bases between them. The CDR3 loop spans 12 amino acids. Germline loops: CDR1 DFQATT, CDR2 SNEGSKA (reference sequence). CDR3 sequence (DNA): TGCAGTGCTTCGGGGGCTAGTCGCGAGCAGTTCTTC. It is translated as CSASGASREQFF.

This clonotype was observed a few times. This rearrangement joins TRBV24-1 to TRBJ1-5; no firm D call. Trimming stripped 5 bases from V and 9 bases from J, with 10 bases between. The CDR3 extends over 12 amino acids. Germline values: CDR1 KGHDR, CDR2 SFDVKD. CDR3 sequence: CATSVHRSPQHF. The CDR3 bases are TGTGCCACCAGTGTCCATCGTTCGCCCCAGCATTTT.

The chain combines TRBV18 with TRBJ2-7; 8 bases agree with TRBD1. The germline V gene has CDR1 KGHSH and CDR2 LQKENI. After removal of 8 bases from V and 2 bases from J, the junction contained 5 bases not matched to a gene. The CDR3 spans 13 residues. The CDR3 DNA reads as TGTGCCAGCACGGGACAGGATGCCTACGAGCAGTACTTC. This gives the protein CASTGQDAYEQYF.